This T cell receptor beta chain was recovered during a study of OX40 agonist ivuxolimab in advanced cancers. Looking at the study overall: Ivuxolimab was a fully human IgG2 agonistic monoclonal antibody targeting the costimulatory receptor OX40 (CD134). Intravenous ivuxolimab was administered to patients every 2 weeks at six dose levels: 0.01, 0.1, 0.3, 1.5, 3 and 10 mg/kg. Of the 50 to 55 dose-escalation patients, hepatocellular carcinoma was present in approximately 20, melanoma in approximately 15, renal cell carcinoma in 9 and head and neck cancer in 9. Partial responses occurred in three dose-escalation patients, of whom one had hepatocellular carcinoma and two had cutaneous melanoma. The monotherapy dose-escalation portion (N of about 50 patients) of the phase I ivuxolimab trial is reported in the paper. Patients were allowed to have had prior anti-PD-1, anti-PD-L1 or anti-CTLA-4 therapy, and approximately 40% of the dose-escalation patients had been treated with checkpoint inhibitors. Peripheral TCRbeta sequencing was intended to test whether TCR sequence diversity was altered and clonal T-cell expansion was caused by ivuxolimab. In the dose-escalation cohort, around four fifths of patients were male, and the mean age was around 65 years with a range of 23 to 79.

What the authors observed across the whole study: In the 0.1-3.0 mg/kg groups, partial responders were among the patients with the lowest normalized peripheral clonal expansion, particularly in CD8+ T cells. At doses from 0.1 to 3.0 mg/kg, clonal expansion was seen in both CD4+ and CD8+ blood T cells between baseline and week 6. Low levels of normalized T-cell clonal expansion were also seen in some patients who did not respond. After ivuxolimab, expanded clones were on average more numerous among CD8+ T cells than among CD4+ T cells. Antigen specificity was not determined for the clonally expanded peripheral T cells.

The trial excluded patients who had a history of autoimmune disease or who were on systemic immunosuppression. In every dose cohort, peripheral blood was drawn for TCR sequencing at baseline, cycle 4 day 1, and cycle 7 day 1. The samples were drawn from a first-in-human, open-label, multicenter phase I dose-escalation trial of ivuxolimab. Adults with locally advanced or metastatic melanoma, renal cell carcinoma, hepatocellular carcinoma or head and neck squamous cell carcinoma were enrolled in the trial. CD4+ and CD8+ T cells were sorted separately from peripheral blood before TCR sequencing. For sequencing of the TCRbeta CDR3 region, genomic DNA was extracted from the sorted cells. TCRbeta CDR3 regions were sequenced using the immunoSEQ Assay. TCRdb carries this immuneACCESS record with in-frame sequences only. Its versions omit some clonotypes, under half of them owing to an unresolved V gene in the studies checked, with the rest unexplained. Present in this sample are about 61,000 clones, approximately 81% of which were seen just once. The leading ten clones occupy around 0.47% of the sample.

CDR1 and CDR2 were assigned from the germline V gene (reference sequence) as SGHAT and FQDESV. V is reduced by 6 bases and J by 3 bases, leaving a spacing of 11 bases between them. Reading from cysteine to phenylalanine, the CDR3 counts 14 amino acids. The retained sequence is limited to the CDR3, 42 bases, with the frame set at the first base. Of note for this clone: Its specific antigen is unknown. Per-base qualities were not stored, and no clone one base away is much larger.

This specimen was CD4+ or CD8+ T cells sorted from blood, taken in a trial of the OX40 agonist ivuxolimab. The chain is encoded by TRBV11-1 joined to TRBJ2-2, with no reliable assignment of the D segment. This TCR was sampled from an adult with an advanced solid tumor such as melanoma, head and neck, liver or kidney cancer. The bases read TGTGCCAGCAGTCCTCCGGCGGACACCGGGGAGCTGTTTTTT. This sequence encodes CASSPPADTGELFF.